The clone carrying this T cell receptor (beta chain) was recorded a few times. Time point reported: blood at routine non-recurrence follow-up after resection. Whole RNA from tumor, nontumor lung or frozen PBMC was sequenced unsorted. Trimming removed 0 bases at V and 6 bases at J, with 12 bases between. The CDR3 loop spans 15 amino acids. CDR1 is SGHKS and CDR2 is YYEKEE in the germline V gene (reference sequence). The sample is drawn from a study of spatial heterogeneity in lung cancer. TCRdb reprocessed the 5' RACE reads with MiXCR, giving one entry per CDR3 protein. The repertoire holds around 110,000 distinct CDR3 sequences, with less than 15% as singletons.

This TCR derives from a male donor with early-stage non-small cell lung cancer. Specimen: PBMCs, collected at follow-up. The J gene is TRBJ2-2, the V gene TRBV5-5; D possibly corresponds to TRBD2 (6 bases). CDR3 nucleotide sequence: TGTGCCAGCAGCTTGGCGGCGGGGTCACCCGGGGAGCTGTTTTTT. As protein: CASSLAAGSPGELFF.